The source of this T cell receptor (beta chain) is a study of T-cell memory formation after mild COVID-19. TCRdb used MiXCR to reprocess the 5' RACE reads, holding one entry per CDR3 protein. The sample lists 560,000 or so distinct CDR3 sequences; around a sixth were seen once. In its sample, this clonotype was seen a few times. In germline, CDR1 is MNHEY, CDR2 SVGEGT. The trim removed 6 bases at V and 3 bases at J, leaving 16 bases unmatched. This CDR3 region has 18 residues. The V call is TRBV6-2 or TRBV6-3, the J call TRBJ1-2, with 10 bases identical to TRBD1. The origin of this receptor is an adult woman who had mild COVID-19 (a few samples of this study predate the infection). Cell type and time point are not known. Sequenced material: PBMCs or a T cell subset sorted from them (not recorded which). The CDR3 reads CASSKPVLDRGIYYGYTF. The CDR3, as DNA: TGTGCCAGCAGCAAACCGGTACTGGACAGGGGGATTTACTATGGCTACACCTTC.